This TCR beta chain stems from a study of metastatic and nonmetastatic thyroid tumors. Overall study context: Repertoire comparison spanned blood and tumor or nodule tissue of malignant and benign thyroid patients.

Trimming removed 5 bases from V and 3 bases from J; junction bases left unmatched: 10. The length of the CDR3 is 16 residues. CDR1 is KGHSH, CDR2 LQKENI, per germline. As originally analysed: CDR3 differences across clinicopathological groups were used to build a distant-metastasis classifier for papillary thyroid cancer. TCRdb re-called the PCR reads with MiXCR. These V and J calls originate from TCRdb's pipeline instead of the authors' own analysis. The data contain 25,000 to 30,000 clones, 15% to 20% of them seen just once; the ten biggest clones take up around 4.7%. None of the patients had undergone any treatment ahead of thyroid surgery. On this clone itself: Its antigen is still unknown. The same CDR3 is also encoded by other DNA sequences in this sample.

The study, taken as a whole, reports: It was reported that TCR beta diversity was significantly higher in malignant thyroid tumors than benign nodules, in blood and tumor.

This TCR was recovered from a female donor with papillary thyroid cancer or a benign thyroid nodule (not recorded which). Some clones in this sample may be carry-over from other donors' samples. The chain recombines TRBV18 with TRBJ1-1; 9 nucleotides line up with TRBD1. Sequenced: blood. The CDR3 nucleotides read TGTGCCAGCTCAAAGGGGACAGGGAGCCCTTACACTGAAGCTTTCTTT. This encodes CASSKGTGSPYTEAFF. Complete variable domain (other parts from reference TRBV18 and TRBJ1-1): NAGVMQNPRHLVRRRGQEARLRCSPMKGHSHVYWYRQLPEEGLKFMVYLQKENIIDESGMPKERFSAEFPKEGPSILRIQQVVRGDSAAYFCASSKGTGSPYTEAFFGQGTRLTVV.